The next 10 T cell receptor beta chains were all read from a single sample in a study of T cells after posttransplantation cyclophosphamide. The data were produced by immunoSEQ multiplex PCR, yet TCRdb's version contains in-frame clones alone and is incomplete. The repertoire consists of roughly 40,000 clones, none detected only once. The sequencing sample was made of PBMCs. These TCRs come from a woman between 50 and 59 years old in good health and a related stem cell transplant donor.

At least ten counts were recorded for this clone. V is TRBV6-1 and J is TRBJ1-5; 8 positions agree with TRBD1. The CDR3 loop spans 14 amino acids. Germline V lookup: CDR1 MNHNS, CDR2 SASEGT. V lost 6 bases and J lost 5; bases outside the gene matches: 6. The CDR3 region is CASRLDRGDQPQHF. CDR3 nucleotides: TGTGCCAGCAGACTTGACAGGGGAGATCAGCCCCAGCATTTT.

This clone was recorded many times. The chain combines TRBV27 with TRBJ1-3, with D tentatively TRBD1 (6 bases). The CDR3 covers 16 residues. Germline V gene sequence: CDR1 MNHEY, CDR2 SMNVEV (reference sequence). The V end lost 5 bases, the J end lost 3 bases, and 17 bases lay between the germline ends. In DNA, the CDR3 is TGTGCCAGCAGTCCGACTGCATGGGGGCTTGGAAACACCATATATTTT. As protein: CASSPTAWGLGNTIYF.

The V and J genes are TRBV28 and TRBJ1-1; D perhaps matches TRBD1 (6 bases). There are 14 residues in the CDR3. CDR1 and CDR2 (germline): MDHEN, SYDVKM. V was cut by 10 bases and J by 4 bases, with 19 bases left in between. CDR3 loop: CANSYHRVGTEAFF. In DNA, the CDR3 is TGTGCCAACAGCTACCACAGGGTGGGCACTGAAGCTTTCTTT.

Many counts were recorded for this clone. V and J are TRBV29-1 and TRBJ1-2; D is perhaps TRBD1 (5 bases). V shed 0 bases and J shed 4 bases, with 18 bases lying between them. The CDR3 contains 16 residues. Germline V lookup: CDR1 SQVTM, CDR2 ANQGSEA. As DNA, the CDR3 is TGCAGCGTTGAAGATTCAGGGAACAGTTTAGTCTATGGCTACACCTTC. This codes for CSVEDSGNSLVYGYTF.

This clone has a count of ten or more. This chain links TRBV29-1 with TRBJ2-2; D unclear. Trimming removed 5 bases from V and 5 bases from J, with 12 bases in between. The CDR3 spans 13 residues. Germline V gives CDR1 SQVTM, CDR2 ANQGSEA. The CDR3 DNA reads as TGCAGCGTTCCGTCTACTACTACCGGGGAGCTGTTTTTT. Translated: CSVPSTTTGELFF.

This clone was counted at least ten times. The CDR3 region has the DNA TGTGCCAGCAGCCCCTCGGCAGGGGAAGCTTTCTTT. This translates into CASSPSAGEAFF. V is TRBV7-3 and J is TRBJ1-1; tentative D call: TRBD1 (5 bases). Trimming left V 5 bases short and J 8 bases short, with 12 bases between. The CDR3 runs to 12 residues. Germline V gene data show CDR1 as SGHTA and CDR2 as FQGTGA.

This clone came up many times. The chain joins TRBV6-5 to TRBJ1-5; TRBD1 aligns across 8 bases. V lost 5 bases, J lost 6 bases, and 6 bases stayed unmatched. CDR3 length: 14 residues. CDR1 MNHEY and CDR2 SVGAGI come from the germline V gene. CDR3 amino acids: CASSPTGVSQPQHF. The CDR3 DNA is TGTGCCAGCAGTCCGACAGGGGTGAGTCAGCCCCAGCATTTT.

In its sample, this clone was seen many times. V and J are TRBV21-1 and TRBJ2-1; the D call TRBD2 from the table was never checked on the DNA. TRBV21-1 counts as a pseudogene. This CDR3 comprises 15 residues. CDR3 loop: CASSASSGTSDEQFF. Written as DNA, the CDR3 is TGTGCCAGCAGCGCTTCCTCCGGGACTAGCGATGAGCAGTTCTTC.

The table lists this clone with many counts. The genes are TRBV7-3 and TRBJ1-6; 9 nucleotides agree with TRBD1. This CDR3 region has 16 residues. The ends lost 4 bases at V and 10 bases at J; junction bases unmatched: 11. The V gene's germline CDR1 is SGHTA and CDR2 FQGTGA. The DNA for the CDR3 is TGTGCCAGCAGCTCCTCCGGGACAGGGACGATATCACCCCTCCACTTT. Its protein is CASSSSGTGTISPLHF.

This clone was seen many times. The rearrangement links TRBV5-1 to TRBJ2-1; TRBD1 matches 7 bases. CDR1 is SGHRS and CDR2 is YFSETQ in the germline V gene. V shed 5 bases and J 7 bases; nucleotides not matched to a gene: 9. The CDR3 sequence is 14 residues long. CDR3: CASSRQTGNNEQFF. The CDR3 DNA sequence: TGCGCCAGCAGTCGCCAGACAGGGAATAATGAGCAGTTCTTC.